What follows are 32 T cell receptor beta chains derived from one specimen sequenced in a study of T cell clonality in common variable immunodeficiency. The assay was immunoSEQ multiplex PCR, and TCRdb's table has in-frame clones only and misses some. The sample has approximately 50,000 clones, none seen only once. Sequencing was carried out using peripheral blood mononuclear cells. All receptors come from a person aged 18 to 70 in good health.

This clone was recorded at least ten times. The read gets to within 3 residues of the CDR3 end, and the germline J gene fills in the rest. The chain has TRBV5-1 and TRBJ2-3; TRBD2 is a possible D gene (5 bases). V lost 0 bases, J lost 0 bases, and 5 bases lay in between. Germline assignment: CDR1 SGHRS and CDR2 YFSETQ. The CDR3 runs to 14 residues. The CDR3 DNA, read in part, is TGCGCCAGCAGCTTGGCGGGGAGCACAGATACG. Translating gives CASSLAGSTDT. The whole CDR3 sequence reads CASSLAGSTDTQYF.

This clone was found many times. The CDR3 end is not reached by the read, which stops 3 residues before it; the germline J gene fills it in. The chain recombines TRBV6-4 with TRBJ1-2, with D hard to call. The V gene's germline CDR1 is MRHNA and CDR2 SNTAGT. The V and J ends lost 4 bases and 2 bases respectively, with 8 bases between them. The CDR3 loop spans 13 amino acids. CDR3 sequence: CASSAEGNYGYTF. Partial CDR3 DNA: TGTGCCAGCAGTGCTGAAGGGAACTATGGC.

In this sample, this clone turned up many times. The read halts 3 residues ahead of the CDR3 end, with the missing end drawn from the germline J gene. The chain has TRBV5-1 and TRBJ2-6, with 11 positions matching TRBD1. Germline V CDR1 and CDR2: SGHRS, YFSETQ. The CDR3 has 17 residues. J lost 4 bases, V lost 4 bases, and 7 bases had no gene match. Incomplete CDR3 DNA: TGCGCCAGCAGCCCACGGGACAGGGGGGCGGGGGCCAACGTC. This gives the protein CASSPRDRGAGANV. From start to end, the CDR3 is CASSPRDRGAGANVLTF.

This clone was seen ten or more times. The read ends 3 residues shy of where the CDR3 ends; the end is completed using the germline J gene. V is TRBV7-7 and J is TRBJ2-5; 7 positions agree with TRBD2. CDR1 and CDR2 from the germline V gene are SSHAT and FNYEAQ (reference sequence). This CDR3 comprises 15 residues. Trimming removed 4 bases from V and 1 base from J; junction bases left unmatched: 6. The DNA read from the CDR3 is TGTGCCAGCAGCTCAGTCGGCGGGGGCCAAGAGACC. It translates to CASSSVGGGQET. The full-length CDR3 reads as CASSSVGGGQETQYF.

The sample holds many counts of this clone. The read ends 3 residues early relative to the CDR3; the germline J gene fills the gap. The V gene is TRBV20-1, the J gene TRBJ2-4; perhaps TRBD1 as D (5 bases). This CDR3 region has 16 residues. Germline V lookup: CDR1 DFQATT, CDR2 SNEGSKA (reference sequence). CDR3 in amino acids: CSARGSTARYQETQYF. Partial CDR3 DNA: TGCAGTGCTAGAGGTTCGACAGCCCGTTACCAAGAGACT.

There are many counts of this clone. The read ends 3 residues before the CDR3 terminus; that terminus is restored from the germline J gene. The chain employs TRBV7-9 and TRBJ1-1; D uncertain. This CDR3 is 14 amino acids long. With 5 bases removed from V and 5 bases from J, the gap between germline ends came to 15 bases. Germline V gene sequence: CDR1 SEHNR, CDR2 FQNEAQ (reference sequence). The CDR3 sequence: CASSLPGETTEAFF. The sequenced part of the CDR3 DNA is TGTGCCAGCAGCCTCCCGGGTGAGACTACTGAA.

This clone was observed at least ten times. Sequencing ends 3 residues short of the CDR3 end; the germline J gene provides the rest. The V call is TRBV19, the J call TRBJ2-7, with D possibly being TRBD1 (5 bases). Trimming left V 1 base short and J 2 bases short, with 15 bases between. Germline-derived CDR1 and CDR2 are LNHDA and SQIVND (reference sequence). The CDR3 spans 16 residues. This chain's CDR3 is CASSIASRGGPYEQYF. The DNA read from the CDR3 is TGTGCCAGTAGTATAGCATCAAGGGGCGGACCCTACGAG.

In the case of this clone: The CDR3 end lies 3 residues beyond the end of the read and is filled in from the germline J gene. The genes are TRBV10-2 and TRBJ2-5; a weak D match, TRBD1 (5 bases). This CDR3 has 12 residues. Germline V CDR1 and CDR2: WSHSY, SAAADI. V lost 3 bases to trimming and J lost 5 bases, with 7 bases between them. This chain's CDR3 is CASSESGETQYF. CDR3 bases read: TGCGCCAGCAGTGAATCAGGGGAGACC.

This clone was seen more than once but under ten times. The sequenced CDR3 bases are TGTGCCAGCACGAACCCGGGACTAGCTGGCGAGACC. As protein: CASTNPGLAGET. The full CDR3 is CASTNPGLAGETYTF. The chain links TRBV7-2 to TRBJ1-2; weak D call: TRBD1 (5 bases). Coverage ceases 3 residues before the CDR3 finishes, and the germline J gene fills in the end. Germline V lookup: CDR1 SGHTA, CDR2 FQGNSA. The CDR3 covers 15 residues.

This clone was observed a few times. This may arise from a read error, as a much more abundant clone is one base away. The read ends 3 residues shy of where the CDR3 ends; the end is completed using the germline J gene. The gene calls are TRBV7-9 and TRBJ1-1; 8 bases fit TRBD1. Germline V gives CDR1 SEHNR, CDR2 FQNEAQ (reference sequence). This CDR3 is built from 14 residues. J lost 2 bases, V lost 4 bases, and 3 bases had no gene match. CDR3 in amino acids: CASSSGQANTEAFF. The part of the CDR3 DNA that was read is TGTGCCAGCAGCTCGGGACAGGCCAACACTGAA.

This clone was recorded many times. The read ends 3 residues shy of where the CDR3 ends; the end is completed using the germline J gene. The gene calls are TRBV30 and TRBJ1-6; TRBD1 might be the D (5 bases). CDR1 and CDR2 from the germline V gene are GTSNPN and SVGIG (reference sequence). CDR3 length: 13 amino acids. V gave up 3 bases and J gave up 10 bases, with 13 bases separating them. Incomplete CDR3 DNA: TGTGCCTGGAGCCTGGTGACAGAGTCACCC. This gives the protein CAWSLVTESP. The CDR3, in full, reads CAWSLVTESPLHF.

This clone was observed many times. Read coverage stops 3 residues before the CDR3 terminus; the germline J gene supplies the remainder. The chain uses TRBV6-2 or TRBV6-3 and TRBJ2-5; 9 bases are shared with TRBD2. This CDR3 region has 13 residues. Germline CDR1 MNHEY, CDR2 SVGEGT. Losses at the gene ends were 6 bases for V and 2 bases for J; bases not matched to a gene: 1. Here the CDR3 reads CASRGLAQETQYF. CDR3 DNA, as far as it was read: TGTGCCAGCAGAGGACTAGCGCAAGAGACC.

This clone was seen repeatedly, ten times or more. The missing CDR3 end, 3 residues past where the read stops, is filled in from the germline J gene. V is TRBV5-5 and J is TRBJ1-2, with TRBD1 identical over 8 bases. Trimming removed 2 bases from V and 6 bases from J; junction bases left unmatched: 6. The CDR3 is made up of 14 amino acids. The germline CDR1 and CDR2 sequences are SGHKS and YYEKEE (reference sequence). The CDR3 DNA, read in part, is TGTGCCAGCAGCTTTTTAGGACAGGGTAATGGC. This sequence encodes CASSFLGQGNG. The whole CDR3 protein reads CASSFLGQGNGYTF.

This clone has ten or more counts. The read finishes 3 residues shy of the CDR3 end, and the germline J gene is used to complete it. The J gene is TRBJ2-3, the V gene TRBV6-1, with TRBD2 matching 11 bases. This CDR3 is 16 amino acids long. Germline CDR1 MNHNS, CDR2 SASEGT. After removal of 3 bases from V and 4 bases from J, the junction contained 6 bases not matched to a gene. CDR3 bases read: TGTGCCAGCAGTGAGTTAGCGGGGGGGAGCTCAGATACG. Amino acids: CASSELAGGSSDT. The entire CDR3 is CASSELAGGSSDTQYF.

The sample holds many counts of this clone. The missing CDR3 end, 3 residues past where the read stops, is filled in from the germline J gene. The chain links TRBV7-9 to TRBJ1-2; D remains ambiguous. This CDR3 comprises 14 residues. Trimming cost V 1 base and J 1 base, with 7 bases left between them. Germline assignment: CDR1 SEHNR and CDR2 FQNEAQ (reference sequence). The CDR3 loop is CASSLDSINYGYTF. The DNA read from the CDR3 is TGTGCCAGCAGCTTAGATTCCATTAACTATGGC.

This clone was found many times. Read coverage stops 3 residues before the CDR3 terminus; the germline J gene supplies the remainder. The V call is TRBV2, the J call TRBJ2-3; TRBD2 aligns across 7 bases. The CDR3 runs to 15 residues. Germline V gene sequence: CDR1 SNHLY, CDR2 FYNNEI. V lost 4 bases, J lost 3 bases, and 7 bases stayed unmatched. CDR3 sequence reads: CASSAWGGWTDTQYF. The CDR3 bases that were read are TGTGCCAGCAGTGCTTGGGGGGGATGGACAGATACG.

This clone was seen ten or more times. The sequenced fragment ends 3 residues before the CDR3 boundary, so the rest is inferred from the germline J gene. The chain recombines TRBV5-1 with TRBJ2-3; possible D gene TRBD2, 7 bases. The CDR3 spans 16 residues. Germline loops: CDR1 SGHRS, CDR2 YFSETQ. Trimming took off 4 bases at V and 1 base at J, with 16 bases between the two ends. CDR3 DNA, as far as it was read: TGCGCCAGCAGCCCGGGGGGCGGTCCGCGCACAGATACG. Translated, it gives CASSPGGGPRTDT. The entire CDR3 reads CASSPGGGPRTDTQYF.

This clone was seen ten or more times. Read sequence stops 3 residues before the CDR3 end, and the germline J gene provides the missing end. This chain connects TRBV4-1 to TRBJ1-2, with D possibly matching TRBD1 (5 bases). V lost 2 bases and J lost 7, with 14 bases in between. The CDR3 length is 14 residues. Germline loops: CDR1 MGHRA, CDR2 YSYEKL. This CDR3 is CASSQWGGILGYTF. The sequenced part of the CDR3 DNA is TGCGCCAGCAGCCAATGGGGGGGAATTCTTGGC.

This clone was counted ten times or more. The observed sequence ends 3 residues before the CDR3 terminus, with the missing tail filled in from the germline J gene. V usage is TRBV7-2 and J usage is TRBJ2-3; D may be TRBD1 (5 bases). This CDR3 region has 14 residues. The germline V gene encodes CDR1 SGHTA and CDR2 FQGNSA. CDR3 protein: CASSLGTNKETQYF. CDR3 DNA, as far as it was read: TGTGCCAGCAGCTTAGGGACAAACAAAGAGACG.

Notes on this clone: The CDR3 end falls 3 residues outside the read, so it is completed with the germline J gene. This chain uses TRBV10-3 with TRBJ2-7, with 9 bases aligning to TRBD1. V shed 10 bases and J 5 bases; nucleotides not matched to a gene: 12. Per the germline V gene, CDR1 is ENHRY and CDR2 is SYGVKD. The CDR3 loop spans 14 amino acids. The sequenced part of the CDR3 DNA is TGTGCCACAAACAGGGGGCTTGGAGCGAACGAG. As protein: CATNRGLGANE. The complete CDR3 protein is CATNRGLGANEQYF.

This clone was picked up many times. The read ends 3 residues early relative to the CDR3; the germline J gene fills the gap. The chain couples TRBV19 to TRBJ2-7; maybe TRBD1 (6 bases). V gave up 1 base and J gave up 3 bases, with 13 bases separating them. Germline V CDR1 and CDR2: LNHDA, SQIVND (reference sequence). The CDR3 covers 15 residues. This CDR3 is CASSIVGQPNYEQYF. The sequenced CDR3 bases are TGTGCCAGTAGTATAGTAGGACAGCCTAACTACGAG. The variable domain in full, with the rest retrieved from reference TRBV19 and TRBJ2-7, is DGGITQSPKYLFRKEGQNVTLSCEQNLNHDAMYWYRQDPGQGLRLIYYSQIVNDFQKGDIAEGYSVSREKKESFPLTVTSAQKNPTAFYLCASSIVGQPNYEQYFGPGTRLTVT.

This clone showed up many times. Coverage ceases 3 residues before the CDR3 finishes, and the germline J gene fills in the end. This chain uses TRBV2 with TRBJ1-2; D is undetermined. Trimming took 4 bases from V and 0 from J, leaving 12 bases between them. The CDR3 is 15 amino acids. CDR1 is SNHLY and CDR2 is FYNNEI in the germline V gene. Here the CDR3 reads CASSGQGSSNYGYTF. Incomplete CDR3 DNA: TGTGCCAGCAGTGGACAAGGGTCATCTAACTATGGC.

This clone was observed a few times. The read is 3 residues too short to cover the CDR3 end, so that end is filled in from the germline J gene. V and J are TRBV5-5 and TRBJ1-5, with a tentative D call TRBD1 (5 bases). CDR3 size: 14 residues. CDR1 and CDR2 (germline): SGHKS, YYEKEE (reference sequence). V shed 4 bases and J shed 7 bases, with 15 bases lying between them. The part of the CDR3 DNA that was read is TGTGCCAGCAGCCTAGGACATGTCCTCCAGCCC. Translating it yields CASSLGHVLQP. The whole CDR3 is CASSLGHVLQPQHF.

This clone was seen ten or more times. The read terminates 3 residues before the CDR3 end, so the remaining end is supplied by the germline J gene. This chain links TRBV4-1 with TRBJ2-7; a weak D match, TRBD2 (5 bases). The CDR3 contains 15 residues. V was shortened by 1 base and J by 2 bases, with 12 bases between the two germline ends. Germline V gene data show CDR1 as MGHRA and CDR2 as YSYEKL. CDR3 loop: CASSQGRNGAYEQYF. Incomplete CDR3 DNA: TGCGCCAGCAGCCAAGGCAGAAACGGGGCCTACGAG.

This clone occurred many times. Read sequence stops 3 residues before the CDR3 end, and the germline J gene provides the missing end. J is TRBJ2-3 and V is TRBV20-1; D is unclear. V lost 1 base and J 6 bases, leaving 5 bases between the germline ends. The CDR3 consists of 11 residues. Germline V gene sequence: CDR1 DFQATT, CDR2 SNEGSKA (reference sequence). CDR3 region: CSARGEDTQYF. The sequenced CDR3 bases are TGCAGTGCTAGAGGCGAGGATACG.

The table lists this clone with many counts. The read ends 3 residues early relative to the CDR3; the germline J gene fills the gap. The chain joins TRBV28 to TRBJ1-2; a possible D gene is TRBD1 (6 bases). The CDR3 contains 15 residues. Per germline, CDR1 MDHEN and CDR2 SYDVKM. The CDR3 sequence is CASSPNTGNPLGYTF. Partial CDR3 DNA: TGTGCCAGCAGTCCAAACACAGGGAATCCCTTGGGC.

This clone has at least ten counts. This CDR3 is CASSPSTGSFEAFF. CDR3 DNA (partial): TGTGCCAGCTCACCATCAACAGGGAGTTTTGAA. This rearrangement joins TRBV18 to TRBJ1-1; D perhaps matches TRBD1 (6 bases). From the germline J gene comes the end of the CDR3, since the read stops 3 residues before it. CDR1 is KGHSH, CDR2 LQKENI, per germline. V gave up 2 bases and J gave up 7 bases, with 14 bases separating them. This CDR3 region has 14 residues.

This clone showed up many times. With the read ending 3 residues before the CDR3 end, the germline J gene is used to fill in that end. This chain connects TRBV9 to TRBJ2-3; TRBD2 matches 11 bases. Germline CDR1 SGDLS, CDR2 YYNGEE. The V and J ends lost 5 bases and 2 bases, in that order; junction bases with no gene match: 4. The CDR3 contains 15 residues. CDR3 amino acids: CASSGLAGPTDTQYF. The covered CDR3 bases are TGTGCCAGCAGTGGACTAGCGGGTCCCACAGATACG.

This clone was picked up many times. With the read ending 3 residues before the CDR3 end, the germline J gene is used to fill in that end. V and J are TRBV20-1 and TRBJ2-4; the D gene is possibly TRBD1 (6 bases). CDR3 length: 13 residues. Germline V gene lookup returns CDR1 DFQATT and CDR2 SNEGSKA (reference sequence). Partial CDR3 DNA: TGCAGTGCTAGTGTAACAGGGTCCTATGGT. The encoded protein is CSASVTGSYG. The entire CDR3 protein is CSASVTGSYGQYF.

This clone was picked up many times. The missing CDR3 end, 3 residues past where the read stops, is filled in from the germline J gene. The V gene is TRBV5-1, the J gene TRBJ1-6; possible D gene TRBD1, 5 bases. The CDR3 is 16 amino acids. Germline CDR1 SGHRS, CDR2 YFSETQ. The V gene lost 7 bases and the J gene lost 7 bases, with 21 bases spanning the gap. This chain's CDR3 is CASHGGGQGTNSPLHF. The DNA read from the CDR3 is TGCGCCAGCCATGGGGGGGGTCAAGGCACCAATTCACCC.

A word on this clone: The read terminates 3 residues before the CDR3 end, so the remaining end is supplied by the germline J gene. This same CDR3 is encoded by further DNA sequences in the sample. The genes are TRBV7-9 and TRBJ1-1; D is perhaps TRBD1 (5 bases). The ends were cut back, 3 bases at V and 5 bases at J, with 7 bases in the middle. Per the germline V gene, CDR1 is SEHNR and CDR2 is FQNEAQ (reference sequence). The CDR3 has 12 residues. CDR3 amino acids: CASSFRDTEAFF. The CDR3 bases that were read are TGTGCCAGCAGCTTCAGGGATACTGAA.

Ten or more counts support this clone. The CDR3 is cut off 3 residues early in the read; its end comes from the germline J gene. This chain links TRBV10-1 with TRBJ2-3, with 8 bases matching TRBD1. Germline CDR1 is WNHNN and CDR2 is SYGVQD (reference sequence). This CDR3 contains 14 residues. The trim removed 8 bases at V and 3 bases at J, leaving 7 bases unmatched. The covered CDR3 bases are TGCGCCAGCGGGACAGGAAAGGAAACAGATACG. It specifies CASGTGKETDT. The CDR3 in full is CASGTGKETDTQYF.